These T cell receptor beta chains were read from a single sample in a study of T-cell memory formation after mild COVID-19. MiXCR was run by TCRdb on the 5' RACE reads, yielding one entry per CDR3 protein. There are about 350,000 distinct CDR3 sequences in the sample; roughly 13% occur only once, and about a fifth lies in the top ten. The sample was PBMCs or a T cell subset sorted from them (not recorded which). All receptors derive from a young man who had mild COVID-19 (a few samples of this study predate the infection). Cell type and time point are not known. CDR3s include the opening cysteine and the closing phenylalanine or tryptophan. The D gene is left open where the match is weak. Expanded clones get a size class; other rows say once, few or many, or leave the size out.

V: TRBV6-6
J: TRBJ2-7
D: TRBD1
size: few
CDR3: CASSPRTGEEQYF
DNA: TGTGCCAGCAGTCCTCGGACAGGGGAGGAGCAGTACTTC

V: TRBV27
J: TRBJ2-4
D: TRBD2
size: many
CDR3: CASSKLAGGIIAKNIQYF
DNA: TGTGCCAGCAGTAAACTAGCGGGGGGCATAATAGCCAAAAACATTCAGTACTTC

V: TRBV2
J: TRBJ2-3
D: .
size: few
CDR3: CASSLRGAQDTQYF
DNA: TGTGCCAGCAGTCTCCGGGGAGCACAAGATACGCAGTATTTT

V: TRBV9
J: TRBJ1-2
D: .
size: .
CDR3: CASSVAPIPYGYTF
DNA: TGTGCCAGCAGCGTAGCCCCGATCCCCTATGGCTACACCTTC

V: TRBV4-2
J: TRBJ2-6
D: .
size: many
CDR3: CASSPFADSGANVLTF
DNA: TGTGCCAGCAGCCCATTCGCCGATTCTGGGGCCAACGTCCTGACTTTC

V: TRBV24-1
J: TRBJ1-2
D: TRBD1
size: .
CDR3: CATSEPDRVYGYTF
DNA: TGTGCCACCAGTGAGCCGGACAGGGTCTATGGCTACACCTTC

V: TRBV5-1
J: TRBJ1-6
D: TRBD1
size: .
CDR3: CASSPTTGSSSPLHF
DNA: TGCGCCAGCAGCCCGACGACAGGGTCCTCTTCACCCCTCCACTTT

V: TRBV5-1
J: TRBJ2-5
D: TRBD1
size: .
CDR3: CASSSRQGPSKTQYF
DNA: TGCGCCAGCAGCTCCAGACAGGGGCCTAGTAAGACCCAGTACTTC

V: TRBV19
J: TRBJ2-7
D: .
size: few
CDR3: CASSNRGSFYEQYF
DNA: TGTGCCAGTAGTAACCGGGGGAGCTTCTACGAGCAGTACTTC

V: TRBV7-2
J: TRBJ2-3
D: .
size: few
CDR3: CASGKTSTDTQYF
DNA: TGTGCCAGCGGCAAAACGAGCACAGATACGCAGTATTTT

V: TRBV5-6
J: TRBJ2-2
D: TRBD1
size: few
CDR3: CASMDRLNGELFF
DNA: TGTGCCAGTATGGACAGGCTGAACGGGGAGCTGTTTTTT

V: TRBV6-6
J: TRBJ1-5
D: .
size: .
CDR3: CASSYPRRTGIGNQPQHF
DNA: TGTGCCAGCAGTTACCCGCGGAGGACTGGAATCGGCAATCAGCCCCAGCATTTT

V: TRBV7-9
J: TRBJ2-3
D: .
size: .
CDR3: CASSPFFADTQYF
DNA: TGTGCCAGCAGCCCATTCTTCGCAGATACGCAGTATTTT

V: TRBV5-1
J: TRBJ1-6
D: .
size: many
CDR3: CASSLDPGSNWGSPLHF
DNA: TGCGCCAGCAGCCTAGACCCGGGCTCCAACTGGGGTTCACCCCTCCACTTT

V: TRBV5-1
J: TRBJ2-1
D: TRBD1
size: .
CDR3: CASGQGTVYNEQFF
DNA: TGCGCCAGCGGACAGGGGACGGTGTACAATGAGCAGTTCTTC

V: TRBV18
J: TRBJ2-5
D: .
size: many
CDR3: CASSPAGSETQYF
DNA: TGTGCCAGCTCACCGGCGGGGAGCGAGACCCAGTACTTC

V: TRBV4-1
J: TRBJ2-1
D: .
size: many
CDR3: CASSPPGNEQFF
DNA: TGCGCCAGCAGCCCGCCCGGCAATGAGCAGTTCTTC

V: TRBV4-3
J: TRBJ1-1
D: .
size: few
CDR3: CASSQIGQLGPEAFF
DNA: TGCGCCAGCAGCCAAATCGGGCAGTTGGGCCCTGAAGCTTTCTTT

V: TRBV4-3
J: TRBJ2-6
D: .
size: few
CDR3: CASSHRSAGGANVLTF
DNA: TGCGCCAGCAGCCATCGGTCCGCGGGGGGGGCCAACGTCCTGACTTTC

V: TRBV6-5
J: TRBJ1-1
D: .
size: .
CDR3: CASSYGQLMNTEAFF
DNA: TGTGCCAGCAGTTACGGACAGCTCATGAACACTGAAGCTTTCTTT

V: TRBV2
J: TRBJ1-6
D: .
size: .
CDR3: CASSEEKGSPLHF
DNA: TGTGCCAGCAGTGAGGAAAAGGGGTCACCCCTCCACTTT

V: TRBV7-2
J: TRBJ1-6
D: TRBD1
size: .
CDR3: CASSRQGAEDSPLHF
DNA: TGTGCCAGCAGCAGACAGGGGGCCGAGGATTCACCCCTCCACTTT

V: TRBV29-1
J: TRBJ2-3
D: TRBD1
size: .
CDR3: CSGLGGQGHTDTQYF
DNA: TGCAGCGGATTGGGGGGACAGGGGCACACAGATACGCAGTATTTT

V: TRBV6-5
J: TRBJ2-5
D: .
size: few
CDR3: CASRSPEETQYF
DNA: TGTGCCAGCAGAAGCCCCGAAGAGACCCAGTACTTC

V: TRBV29-1
J: TRBJ2-5
D: .
size: few
CDR3: CSVEKGQGEETQYF
DNA: TGCAGCGTTGAAAAAGGTCAGGGAGAAGAGACCCAGTACTTC

V: TRBV13
J: TRBJ1-2
D: .
size: .
CDR3: CASSGGDFYGYTF
DNA: TGTGCCAGCAGCGGGGGAGATTTCTATGGCTACACCTTC

V: TRBV4-3
J: TRBJ2-2
D: .
size: .
CDR3: CASSQGVVTGELFF
DNA: TGCGCCAGCAGCCAAGGGGTGGTCACCGGGGAGCTGTTTTTT

V: TRBV20-1
J: TRBJ2-6
D: TRBD2
size: few
CDR3: CSARVRLADYSGANVLTF
DNA: TGCAGTGCTAGAGTCCGGCTAGCGGACTACTCTGGGGCCAACGTCCTGACTTTC

V: TRBV7-9
J: TRBJ2-3
D: .
size: many
CDR3: CASSPTGRGRTDTQYF
DNA: TGTGCCAGCAGCCCCACTGGCAGGGGAAGAACAGATACGCAGTATTTT

V: TRBV23-1
J: TRBJ2-7
D: .
size: few
CDR3: CASSQSRTLKRHEQYF
DNA: TGCGCCAGCAGTCAATCGAGGACCCTAAAGCGACACGAGCAGTACTTC

V: TRBV27
J: TRBJ2-7
D: .
size: .
CDR3: CASSFASHYEQYF
DNA: TGTGCCAGCAGTTTTGCGTCCCACTACGAGCAGTACTTC

V: TRBV6-2/TRBV6-3
J: TRBJ2-1
D: .
size: .
CDR3: CASSYRPSKSSYNEQFF
DNA: TGTGCCAGCAGTTACCGTCCCTCTAAGAGCTCCTACAATGAGCAGTTCTTC

V: TRBV6-6
J: TRBJ1-6
D: .
size: few
CDR3: CASRGESPLHF
DNA: TGTGCCAGCAGGGGAGAATCACCCCTCCACTTT

V: TRBV12-3/TRBV12-4
J: TRBJ1-1
D: TRBD1
size: few
CDR3: CASTYRGRTFF
DNA: TGTGCCAGCACATACAGGGGGCGAACTTTCTTT

V: TRBV6-5
J: TRBJ2-7
D: .
size: few
CDR3: CASSYSAGTVPYEQYF
DNA: TGTGCCAGCAGTTACTCCGCGGGGACGGTTCCCTACGAGCAGTACTTC

V: TRBV12-5
J: TRBJ2-2
D: .
size: few
CDR3: CASGFLVGGYNTGELFF
DNA: TGTGCTAGTGGTTTTTTAGTGGGGGGATACAACACCGGGGAGCTGTTTTTT

V: TRBV7-2
J: TRBJ1-5
D: .
size: few
CDR3: CASSRSAGSNQPQHF
DNA: TGTGCCAGCAGCCGTTCGGCCGGGAGCAATCAGCCCCAGCATTTT

V: TRBV14
J: TRBJ2-3
D: .
size: few
CDR3: CASSQHRDLDF
DNA: TGTGCCAGCAGCCAACACCGGGACCTGGATTTT

V: TRBV6-5
J: TRBJ2-1
D: .
size: .
CDR3: CASRYTGFRSYNEQFF
DNA: TGTGCCAGCAGATATACAGGGTTCCGTTCATACAATGAGCAGTTCTTC

V: TRBV6-5
J: TRBJ2-5
D: TRBD1
size: .
CDR3: CASSWADRMETQYF
DNA: TGTGCCAGCAGTTGGGCGGACAGGATGGAGACCCAGTACTTC

V: TRBV19
J: TRBJ1-5
D: TRBD1
size: .
CDR3: CASAGTGFQPQHF
DNA: TGTGCCAGTGCCGGGACAGGGTTTCAGCCCCAGCATTTT

V: TRBV29-1
J: TRBJ1-1
D: .
size: few
CDR3: CSIRFGGGVAEAFF
DNA: TGCAGCATTCGGTTTGGGGGGGGGGTCGCTGAAGCTTTCTTT

V: TRBV7-8
J: TRBJ2-1
D: .
size: few
CDR3: CASSFPGDNEQFF
DNA: TGTGCCAGCAGTTTCCCGGGGGACAATGAGCAGTTCTTC

V: TRBV7-9
J: TRBJ1-2
D: .
size: many
CDR3: CASSLILNYGYTF
DNA: TGTGCCAGCAGTTTAATTCTGAACTATGGCTACACCTTC

V: TRBV20-1
J: TRBJ2-3
D: .
size: .
CDR3: CSANPASTDTQYF
DNA: TGCAGTGCTAACCCAGCTAGCACAGATACGCAGTATTTT

V: TRBV7-9
J: TRBJ1-6
D: .
size: .
CDR3: CASSLWPGRVGSPLHF
DNA: TGTGCCAGCAGCTTATGGCCAGGGAGAGTAGGTTCACCCCTCCACTTT

V: TRBV20-1
J: TRBJ2-5
D: .
size: .
CDR3: CSARGSGVETQYF
DNA: TGCAGTGCTAGGGGTTCCGGAGTGGAGACCCAGTACTTC

V: TRBV4-1
J: TRBJ2-3
D: .
size: few
CDR3: CASSPRWVSTDTQYF
DNA: TGCGCCAGCAGCCCAAGGTGGGTCAGCACAGATACGCAGTATTTT

V: TRBV6-5
J: TRBJ1-4
D: .
size: .
CDR3: CASSYAQNNEKLFF
DNA: TGTGCCAGCAGTTACGCTCAGAATAATGAAAAACTGTTTTTT

V: TRBV7-6
J: TRBJ2-3
D: TRBD2
size: few
CDR3: CASSLGTSVSTDTQYF
DNA: TGTGCCAGCAGCCTCGGGACTAGCGTAAGCACAGATACGCAGTATTTT

V: TRBV5-1
J: TRBJ1-2
D: TRBD1
size: few
CDR3: CASSLVFLGQGASYGYTF
DNA: TGCGCCAGCAGCTTGGTGTTTCTAGGACAGGGGGCTTCCTATGGCTACACCTTC

V: TRBV2
J: TRBJ2-2
D: .
size: once
CDR3: CASYDRLRFNTGELFF
DNA: TGTGCCAGCTATGACAGGTTGAGGTTTAACACCGGGGAGCTGTTTTTT

V: TRBV5-6
J: TRBJ1-1
D: TRBD1
size: .
CDR3: CASSLLDRGNTEAFF
DNA: TGTGCCAGCAGCTTGTTGGACAGGGGGAACACTGAAGCTTTCTTT

V: TRBV2
J: TRBJ2-1
D: .
size: .
CDR3: CASSGLASNEQFF
DNA: TGTGCCAGCAGTGGGCTAGCGAGCAATGAGCAGTTCTTC

V: TRBV6-2/TRBV6-3
J: TRBJ2-6
D: .
size: .
CDR3: CFSSYPDSGANVLTF
DNA: TGTTTCAGCAGTTACCCCGACTCTGGGGCCAACGTCCTGACTTTC